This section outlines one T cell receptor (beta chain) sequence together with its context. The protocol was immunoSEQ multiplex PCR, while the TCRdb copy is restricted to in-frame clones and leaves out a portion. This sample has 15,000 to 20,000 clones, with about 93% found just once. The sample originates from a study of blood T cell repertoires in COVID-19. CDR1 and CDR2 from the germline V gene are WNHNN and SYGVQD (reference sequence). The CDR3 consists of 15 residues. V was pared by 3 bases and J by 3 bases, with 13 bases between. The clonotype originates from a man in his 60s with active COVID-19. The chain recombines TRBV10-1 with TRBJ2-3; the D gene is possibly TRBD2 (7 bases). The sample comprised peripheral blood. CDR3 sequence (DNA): TGCGCCAGCAGTGATGGGGGGGCCACGACAGATACGCAGTATTTT. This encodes CASSDGGATTDTQYF.